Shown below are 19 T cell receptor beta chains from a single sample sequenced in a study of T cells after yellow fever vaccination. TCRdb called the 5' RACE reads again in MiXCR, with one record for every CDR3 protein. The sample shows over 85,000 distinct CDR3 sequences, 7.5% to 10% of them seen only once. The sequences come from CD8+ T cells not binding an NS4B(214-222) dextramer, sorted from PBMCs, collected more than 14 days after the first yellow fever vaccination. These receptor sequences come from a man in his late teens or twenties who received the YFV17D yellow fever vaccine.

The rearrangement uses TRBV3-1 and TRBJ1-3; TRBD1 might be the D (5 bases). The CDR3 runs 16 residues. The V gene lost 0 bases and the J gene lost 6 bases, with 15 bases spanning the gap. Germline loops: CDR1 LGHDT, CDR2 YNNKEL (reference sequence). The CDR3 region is CASSQEGRGAENTIYF. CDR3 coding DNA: TGTGCCAGCAGCCAAGAGGGTAGGGGCGCCGAAAACACCATATATTTT.

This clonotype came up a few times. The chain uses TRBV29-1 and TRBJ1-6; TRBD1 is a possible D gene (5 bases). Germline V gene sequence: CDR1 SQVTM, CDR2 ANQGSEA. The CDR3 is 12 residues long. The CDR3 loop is CAAARDPKPLHF. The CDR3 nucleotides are TGCGCCGCAGCGAGGGACCCCAAACCCCTCCACTTT.

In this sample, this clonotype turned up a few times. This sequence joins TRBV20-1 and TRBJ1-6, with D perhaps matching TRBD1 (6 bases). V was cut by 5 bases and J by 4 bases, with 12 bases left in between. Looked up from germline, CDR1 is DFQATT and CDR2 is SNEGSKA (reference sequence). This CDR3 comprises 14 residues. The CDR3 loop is CSAPGQFYNSPLHF. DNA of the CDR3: TGCAGTGCTCCCGGACAGTTTTATAATTCACCCCTCCACTTT.

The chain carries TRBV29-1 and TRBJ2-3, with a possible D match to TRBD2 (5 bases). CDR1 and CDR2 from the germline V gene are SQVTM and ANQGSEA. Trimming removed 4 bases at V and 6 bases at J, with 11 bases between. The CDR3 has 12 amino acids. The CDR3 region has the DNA TGCAGCGTTGTGGCCAGGAGGGATACGCAGTATTTT. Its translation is CSVVARRDTQYF.

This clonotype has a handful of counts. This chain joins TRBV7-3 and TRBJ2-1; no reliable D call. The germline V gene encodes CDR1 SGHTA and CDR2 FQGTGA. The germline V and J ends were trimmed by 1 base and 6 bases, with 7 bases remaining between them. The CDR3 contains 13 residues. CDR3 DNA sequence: TGTGCCAGCAGCTTAAGTAGTGGCAATGAGCAGTTCTTC. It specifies CASSLSSGNEQFF. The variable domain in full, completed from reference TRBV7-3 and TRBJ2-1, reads GAGVSQTPSNKVTEKGKYVELRCDPISGHTALYWYRQSLGQGPEFLIYFQGTGAADDSGLPNDRFFAVRPEGSVSTLKIQRTERGDSAVYLCASSLSSGNEQFFGPGTRLTVL.

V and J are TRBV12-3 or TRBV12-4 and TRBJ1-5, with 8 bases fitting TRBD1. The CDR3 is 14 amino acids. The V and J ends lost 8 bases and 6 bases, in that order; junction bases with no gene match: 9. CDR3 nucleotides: TGTGCCAGCCGAGGACAGGGAGGGGGTCAGCCCCAGCATTTT. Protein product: CASRGQGGGQPQHF.

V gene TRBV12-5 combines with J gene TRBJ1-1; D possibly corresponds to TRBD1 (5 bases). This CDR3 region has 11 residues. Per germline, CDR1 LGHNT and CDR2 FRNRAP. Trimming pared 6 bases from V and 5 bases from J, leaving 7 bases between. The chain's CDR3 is CASGGGTEAFF. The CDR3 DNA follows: TGTGCTAGTGGCGGGGGAACTGAAGCTTTCTTT.

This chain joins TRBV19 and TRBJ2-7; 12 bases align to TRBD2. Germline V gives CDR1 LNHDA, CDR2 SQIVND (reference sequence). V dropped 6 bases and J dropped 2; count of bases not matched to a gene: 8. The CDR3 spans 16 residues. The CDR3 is CASSNTLAGGPYEQYF. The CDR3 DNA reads TGTGCCAGTAGCAACACTCTAGCGGGGGGGCCCTACGAGCAGTACTTC.

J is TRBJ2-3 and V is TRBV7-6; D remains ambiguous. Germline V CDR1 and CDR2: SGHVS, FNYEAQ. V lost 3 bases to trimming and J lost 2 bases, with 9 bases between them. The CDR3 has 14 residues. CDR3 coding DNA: TGTGCCAGCAGCTTGAAAGGATTCACAGATACGCAGTATTTT. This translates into CASSLKGFTDTQYF. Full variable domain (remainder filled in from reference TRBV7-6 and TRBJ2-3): GAGVSQSPRYKVTKRGQDVALRCDPISGHVSLYWYRQALGQGPEFLTYFNYEAQQDKSGLPNDRFSAERPEGSISTLTIQRTEQRDSAMYRCASSLKGFTDTQYFGPGTRLTVL.

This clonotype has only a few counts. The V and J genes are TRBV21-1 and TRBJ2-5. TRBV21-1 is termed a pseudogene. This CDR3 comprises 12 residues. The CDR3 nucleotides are TGTGCCAGCTCGGCAGCTCAAGAGACCCAGTACTTC. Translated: CASSAAQETQYF.

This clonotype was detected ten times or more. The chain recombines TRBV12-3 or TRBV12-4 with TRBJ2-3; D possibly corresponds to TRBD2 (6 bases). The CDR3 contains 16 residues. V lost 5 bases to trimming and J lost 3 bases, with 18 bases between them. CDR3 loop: CASSLLGLLGTDTQYF. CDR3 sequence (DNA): TGTGCCAGCAGTCTCCTGGGACTCCTTGGAACAGATACGCAGTATTTT.

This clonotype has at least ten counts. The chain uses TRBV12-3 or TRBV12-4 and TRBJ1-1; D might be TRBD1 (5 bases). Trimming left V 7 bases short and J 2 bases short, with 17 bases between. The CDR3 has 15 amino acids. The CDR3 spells CASNPTWGVNTEAFF. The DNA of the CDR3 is TGTGCCAGCAACCCGACTTGGGGGGTCAACACTGAAGCTTTCTTT.

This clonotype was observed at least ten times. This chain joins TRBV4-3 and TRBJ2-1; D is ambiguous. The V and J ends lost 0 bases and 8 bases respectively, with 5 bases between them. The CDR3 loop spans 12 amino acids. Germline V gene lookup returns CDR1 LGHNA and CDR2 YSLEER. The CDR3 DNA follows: TGCGCCAGCAGCCAAGATCCCCATGAGCAGTTCTTC. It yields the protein CASSQDPHEQFF.

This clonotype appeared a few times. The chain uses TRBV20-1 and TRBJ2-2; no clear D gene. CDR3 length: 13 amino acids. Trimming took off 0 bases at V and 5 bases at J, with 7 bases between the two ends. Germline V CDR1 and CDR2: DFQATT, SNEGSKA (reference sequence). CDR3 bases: TGCAGTGCTAGAGATGTGGCTACCGGGGAGCTGTTTTTT. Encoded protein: CSARDVATGELFF.

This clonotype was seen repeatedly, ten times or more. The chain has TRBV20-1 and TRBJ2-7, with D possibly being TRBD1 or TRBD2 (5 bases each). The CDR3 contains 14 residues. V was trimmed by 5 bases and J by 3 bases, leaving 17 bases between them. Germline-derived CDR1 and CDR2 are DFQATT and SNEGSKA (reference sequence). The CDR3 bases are TGCAGTGCTGGGGGTCCGGATTTTTACTACGAGCAGTACTTC. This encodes CSAGGPDFYYEQYF.

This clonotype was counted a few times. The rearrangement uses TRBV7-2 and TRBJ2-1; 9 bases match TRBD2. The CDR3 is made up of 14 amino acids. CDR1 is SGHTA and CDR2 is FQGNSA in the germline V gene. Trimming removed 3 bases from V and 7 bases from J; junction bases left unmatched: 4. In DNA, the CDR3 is TGTGCCAGCAGCTTGGGGCGGGGGGGGAATGAGCAGTTCTTC. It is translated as CASSLGRGGNEQFF.

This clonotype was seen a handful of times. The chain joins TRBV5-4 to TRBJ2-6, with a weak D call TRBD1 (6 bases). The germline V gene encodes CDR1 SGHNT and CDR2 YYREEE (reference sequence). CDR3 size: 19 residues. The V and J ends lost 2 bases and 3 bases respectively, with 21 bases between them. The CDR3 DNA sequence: TGTGCCAGCAGCTTCAAGGACCCGACAGGTAGCATTGGGGCCAACGTCCTGACTTTC. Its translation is CASSFKDPTGSIGANVLTF.

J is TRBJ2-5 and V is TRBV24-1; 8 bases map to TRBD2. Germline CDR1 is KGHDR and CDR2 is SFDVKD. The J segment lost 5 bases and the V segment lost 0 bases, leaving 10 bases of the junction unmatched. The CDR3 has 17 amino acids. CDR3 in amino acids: CATSDLTGGSETETQYF. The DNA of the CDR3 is TGTGCCACCAGTGATTTGACGGGGGGGTCAGAGACCGAGACCCAGTACTTC.

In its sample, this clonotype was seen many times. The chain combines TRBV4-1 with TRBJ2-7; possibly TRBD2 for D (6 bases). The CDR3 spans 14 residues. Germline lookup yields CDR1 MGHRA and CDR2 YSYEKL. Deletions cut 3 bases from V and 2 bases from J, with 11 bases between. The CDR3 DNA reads TGCGCCAGCAGCCAGGAGGGGTCCACCTACGAGCAGTACTTC. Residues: CASSQEGSTYEQYF.